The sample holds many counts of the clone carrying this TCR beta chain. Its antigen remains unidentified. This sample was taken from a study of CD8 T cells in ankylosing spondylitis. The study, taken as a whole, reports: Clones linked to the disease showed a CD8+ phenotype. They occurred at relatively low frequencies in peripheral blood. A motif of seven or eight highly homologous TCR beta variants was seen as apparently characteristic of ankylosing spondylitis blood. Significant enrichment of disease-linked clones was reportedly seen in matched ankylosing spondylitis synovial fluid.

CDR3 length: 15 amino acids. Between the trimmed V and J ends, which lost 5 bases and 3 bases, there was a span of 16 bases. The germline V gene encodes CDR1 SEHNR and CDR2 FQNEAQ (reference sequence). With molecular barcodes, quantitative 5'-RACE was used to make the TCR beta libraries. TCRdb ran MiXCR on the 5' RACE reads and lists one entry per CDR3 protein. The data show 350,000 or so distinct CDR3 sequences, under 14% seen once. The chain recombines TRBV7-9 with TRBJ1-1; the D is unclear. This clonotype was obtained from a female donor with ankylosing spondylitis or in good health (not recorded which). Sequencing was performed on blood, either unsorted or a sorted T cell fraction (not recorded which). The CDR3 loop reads CASSLPSLWDTEAFF. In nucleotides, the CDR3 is TGTGCCAGCAGCCTACCGTCCCTGTGGGACACTGAAGCTTTCTTT.